The 9 T cell receptor beta chains presented below share a single source sample, sequenced in a study of CD4 T cell repertoires in COVID-19. Some clones are missing from TCRdb's copy, which holds only in-frame ones; the method was immunoSEQ multiplex PCR. The sample lists approximately 75,000 clones; 83% were seen once. The material sequenced was CD4+ T cells from peripheral blood, taken after recovery from COVID-19. All receptors derive from a human donor who had COVID-19.

The chain combines TRBV28 with TRBJ2-7; 8 bases are shared with TRBD2. The CDR3 length is 17 residues. CDR1 is MDHEN, CDR2 SYDVKM, per germline. Losses at the gene ends were 4 bases for V and 1 base for J; bases not matched to a gene: 12. In DNA, the CDR3 is TGTGCCAGCAGTTCCCCCGGGTGGTCGGGGGGGTCCTACGAGCAGTACTTC. Residues: CASSSPGWSGGSYEQYF. Drawing the rest from reference TRBV28 and TRBJ2-7, the complete variable domain is DVKVTQSSRYLVKRTGEKVFLECVQDMDHENMFWYRQDPGLGLRLIYFSYDVKMKEKGDIPEGYSVSREKKERFSLILESASTNQTSMYLCASSSPGWSGGSYEQYFGPGTRLTVT.

This clone occurred a few times. The J gene is TRBJ2-7, the V gene TRBV21-1; the table's TRBD2 call for D was not verified on the DNA. TRBV21-1 is a pseudogene. CDR3 length: 15 amino acids. CDR3 in amino acids: CASSKLLSRPVEQYF. CDR3 in DNA: TGTGCCAGCAGCAAACTTCTTAGCCGTCCGGTCGAGCAGTACTTC.

The chain has TRBV2 and TRBJ2-4; D unresolved. Trimming cost V 9 bases and J 1 base, with 4 bases left between them. Germline assignment: CDR1 SNHLY and CDR2 FYNNEI. This CDR3 is built from 11 residues. CDR3 DNA sequence: TGTGCCAGTGGGGCCAAAAACATTCAGTACTTC. Translation gives CASGAKNIQYF.

V is TRBV4-1 and J is TRBJ1-1; 12 positions match TRBD1. Germline V gene data show CDR1 as MGHRA and CDR2 as YSYEKL. The J segment lost 3 bases and the V segment lost 7 bases, leaving 21 bases of the junction unmatched. The CDR3 sequence is 20 residues long. CDR3 coding DNA: TGCGCCAGCAACCCCACACCAGCCGGGACAGGGGGCATATCGGACACTGAAGCTTTCTTT. Protein: CASNPTPAGTGGISDTEAFF.

V usage is TRBV19 and J usage is TRBJ1-2; D is perhaps TRBD1 (6 bases). The CDR3 has 14 residues. CDR1 and CDR2 (germline): LNHDA, SQIVND (reference sequence). V gave up 2 bases and J gave up 0 bases, with 7 bases separating them. CDR3 DNA sequence: TGTGCCAGTAGTATATGGGGGCCTAACTATGGCTACACCTTC. As protein: CASSIWGPNYGYTF.

The chain joins TRBV5-8 to TRBJ2-3; no clear D. The length of the CDR3 is 14 residues. Germline assignment: CDR1 SGHTS and CDR2 YDEGEE. V lost 2 bases, J lost 3 bases, and 10 bases lay in between. The CDR3 DNA reads TGTGCCAGCAGCTTTTCGGGCCAGACAGATACGCAGTATTTT. Protein: CASSFSGQTDTQYF. Together with reference TRBV5-8 and TRBJ2-3, the CDR3 gives the full variable domain: EAGVTQSPTHLIKTRGQQATLRCSPISGHTSVYWYQQALGLGLQFLLWYDEGEERNRGNFPPRFSGRQFPNYSSELNVNALELEDSALYLCASSFSGQTDTQYFGPGTRLTVL.

This chain joins TRBV5-1 and TRBJ2-3; TRBD2 aligns across 8 bases. From germline, CDR1 is SGHRS and CDR2 YFSETQ. The CDR3 is 14 amino acids. Trimming cost V 9 bases and J 6 bases; bases outside gene matches: 12. This CDR3 is CATGRGAQRDTQYF. CDR3 nucleotide sequence: TGCGCCACCGGGAGGGGGGCCCAAAGGGATACGCAGTATTTT.

This clone was found once. The chain employs TRBV7-2 and TRBJ1-2; 7 bases fit TRBD1. The CDR3 spans 15 residues. Per the germline V gene, CDR1 is SGHTA and CDR2 is FQGNSA. V shed 1 base and J 5 bases; nucleotides not matched to a gene: 7. For the CDR3, the DNA is TGTGCCAGCAGCTTAGACCGGGACAGTTTATATGGCTACACCTTC. Protein product: CASSLDRDSLYGYTF.

The J gene is TRBJ2-3, the V gene TRBV5-4; 9 positions agree with TRBD2. The CDR3 totals 16 residues. Germline trimming cut 5 bases from V and 1 base from J; bases unmatched to any gene: 8. Looked up from germline, CDR1 is SGHNT and CDR2 is YYREEE (reference sequence). The CDR3 bases are TGTGCCAGCAGACCCTCGGGCGGGGGGGGCACAGATACGCAGTATTTT. This encodes CASRPSGGGGTDTQYF.